This T cell receptor beta chain was captured by sequencing in a study of vaccination effects on CD4 cells after COVID-19. Findings and caveats of the study: Within healthy vaccinees, only 1 of 255 vaccine-induced clones displayed cross-reactivity with common cold coronaviruses. Marked contraction was observed in infection-induced and vaccine-induced clones late after vaccination.

This table comes from immunoSEQ multiplex PCR, and its TCRdb copy is limited to in-frame clones, with some not included. The sample contains 75,000 to 100,000 clones, about three quarters of which appear only once. Sequencing in the ViraFEST assay came after antigen-specific CD4+ T cells had been expanded with viral peptide pools, which were used to stimulate PBMC. Isolating CD4+ T cells followed approximately 9 days of culture. Subjects were given two BNT162b2 or mRNA-1273 vaccine doses. Half the medium was swapped for IL-2 medium on days 3 and 7. Trimming cost V 4 bases and J 1 base, with 10 bases left between them. Germline CDR1 reads LGHDT; CDR2 reads YNNKEL (reference sequence). CDR3 size: 14 residues. Comment on this clone: The antigen is not known.

V and J are TRBV3-1 (or the pseudogene TRBV3-2) and TRBJ1-1; D ambiguous. The sequencing used CD4+ T cells from PBMCs cultured with HCoV-OC43 spike peptides, collected after COVID-19 vaccination. Subset given: HCoV-OC43 spike overlapping peptide pool stimulation. This sequence originates from a human donor who received a COVID-19 vaccine. CDR3 in DNA: TGTGCCAGCAGCCCCCTGAATACGAACACTGAAGCTTTCTTT. Protein: CASSPLNTNTEAFF.